This T cell receptor beta chain originates from a study of T cells in Graves' hyperthyroidism and ophthalmopathy (dated by TCRdb to between 2019 and 2020). General notes on the study: Peripheral blood samples were taken at the time of initial diagnosis, prior to any treatment. TCR V-J signatures able to tell the groups apart were searched for in a discovery cohort of around 95 patients, of whom around 42 had Graves' ophthalmopathy and around 57 had stable Graves' hyperthyroidism. Prospective prediction of ophthalmopathy was tested in an independent validation cohort of 18 to 20 hyperthyroidism patients and roughly 16 patients who later progressed to ophthalmopathy. The 90 to 100 discovery patients were randomly divided into training and test sets at a 7:3 ratio. In addition, the study compared T-cell repertoires in thyroid tissue and in blood from roughly six Graves' hyperthyroidism patients. After blood sampling, hyperthyroidism patients were treated with methimazole at a starting dose of 30 mg daily, and ophthalmopathy patients were treated with high-dose intravenous methylprednisolone. The paper describes TCR Vbeta CDR3 sequencing of around 140 peripheral blood samples, made up of approximately 40 ophthalmopathy patients, roughly 72 hyperthyroidism patients and 17 progressor patients.

Points the paper makes about the study in general: No statistical method was used to fix the sample size in advance, and group allocation was not hidden from the investigators. In validation, progression to ophthalmopathy was predicted by the model with around 71% sensitivity and roughly 76% specificity, a median of approximately 6.5 months before onset. Most expanded thyroid clonotypes (frequency above 0.001) were also detected in blood, a finding suggesting that blood repertoires may reflect thyroid immune responses. Ophthalmopathy was separated from stable hyperthyroidism by a 13 V-J signature model, with approximately 86% sensitivity and roughly 81% specificity obtained in cross-validation and 80%/75% obtained in testing.

Ophthalmopathy patients had moderately to severely active disease, Clinical Activity Score of at least 3, NOSPECS grade of at least 4, and duration under 3 months. Exclusion was applied to patients with uncontrolled infections, other autoimmune diseases, pregnancy or lactation. Diagnoses were established on the basis of clinical symptoms, serum thyroxine and TRAb, thyroid ultrasound, and orbital computed tomography. PBMCs were isolated from about 9 ml of fresh peripheral blood by Ficoll-Paque density gradient centrifugation. Trizol reagent was used to extract total RNA, and RNA quality was then checked on an Agilent 2100 Bioanalyzer. Reading from cysteine to phenylalanine, the CDR3 counts 18 amino acids. Just CDR3 DNA is preserved here, 54 bases in frame from base 1. Sequences LGHDT (CDR1) and YNNKEL (CDR2) are obtained from the germline V gene (reference sequence). From V the trimming removes 0 bases and from J it removes 0 bases, while the gene matches leave 7 bases of the junction unaccounted for.

There are a few counts of this clonotype. Which antigen it targets is not known. No base quality information exists; no much larger clone differs at one position. The TCR beta CDR3 regions were amplified from the RNA transcripts. A first-round RT-PCR of the TCR CDR3 used the HTBI primer set with the Qiagen OneStep RT-PCR kit. The libraries were constructed in a second round of multiplex PCR and then size-selected and purified. The libraries were sequenced on an Illumina HiSeq2000 using paired-end 100 bp reads. The original pipeline was this. SOAPnuke was used to process the raw data, throwing out any read that contained adapters or uncalled bases, had a mean Phred below 15, or lacked an exact constant-primer or identifier match. COPE v1.2.5 was used to merge high-quality paired reads, and clonotypes were defined as unique nucleotide sequences. MiTCR v1.1 was used to align clonotypes to the IMGT TRBV, TRBD and TRBJ reference segments. Analysis was restricted to V-J combinations with a frequency above 0.0001, which covered 99% to 99.2% of repertoires. A TCS score was defined as the ratio of F50 (clonal expansion) to E x V (chaos), with BLOSUM62-based TCRdist applied between CDR3 peptides within each V-J. Welch's t-statistics and random forest reduced 500 to 650 V-J features to some 14, which were used in a naive Bayes classifier (R e1071). TCRdb cleaned the public reads at Q25 with fastp, built clones with MiXCR and kept in-frame beta chains. Merged by CDR3 protein, the rows form single entries marked with the most common genes and DNA. What appears here as the V and J calls and clone size reflects TCRdb's work, not the paper's. The sample profile shows around 500,000 distinct CDR3 sequences; around a fifth of them were found once. Approximately 49% of the sample goes to the ten largest clones.

Sequencing was done on a sample of blood. This chain is built from TRBV3-1 and TRBJ2-7; 11 nucleotides in the junction match TRBD2. This receptor was identified in an older woman with Graves' ophthalmopathy. Here is the DNA: TGTGCCAGCAGCCAAGAGGCTAGCGGGAGGCCAAACTCCTACGAGCAGTACTTC. It encodes CASSQEASGRPNSYEQYF.